This note documents a single T cell receptor (beta chain) sequence. No antigen is known for it. TCRdb's table, derived via immunoSEQ multiplex PCR, lists solely in-frame clones and lacks some. Altogether 55,000 to 65,000 clones are present, approximately 91% being singletons, with the ten largest covering approximately 2%. This entry is derived from a study of T cell repertoires in ileal Crohn's disease. Study context: Median disease duration was roughly 8.4 years; around 35% smoked at surgery. Thiopurines (around twelve) or anti-TNF agents (roughly 18) were given postoperatively to about half. Study-level findings and limits: The median delay to postoperative endoscopy was about 6.9 months. All patients with clonality above 26.8% had endoscopic recurrence.

The CDR3 is made up of 13 amino acids. V was cut by 6 bases and J by 10 bases, with 16 bases left in between. Germline V gene lookup returns CDR1 KGHSH and CDR2 LQKENI. Regarding time point: neoterminal ileum biopsy at postoperative endoscopy, about 6 months after surgery. This TCR was sampled from an adult with Crohn's disease. The sample was ileal tissue. The chain carries TRBV18 and TRBJ2-1; tentative D call: TRBD2 (6 bases). The CDR3 region has the DNA TGTGCCAGCTCCCTTCAGCCCGGGGGAGAGCAGTTCTTC. This gives the protein CASSLQPGGEQFF.